This T cell receptor (beta chain) originates from a study of blood T cell repertoires in COVID-19. Study-wide context: Samples came from the United States, Italy and Spain, spanning acute and convalescent COVID-19. From T cells, B-cell-depleted T cells, or PBMCs came the material, which was cDNA or gDNA.

Germline CDR1 reads ENHRY; CDR2 reads SYGVKD. This CDR3 spans 14 amino acids. V was pared by 5 bases and J by 5 bases, with 6 bases of the junction left unmatched. In the original analysis: Estimates of nucleated cell counts were drawn from the amplification of reference gene primers. Profiled with immunoSEQ multiplex PCR; TCRdb holds only in-frame clones, not every one. That table gives V, J and clone size, and the DNA gave D and trimming. This table holds about 210,000 clones, about 85% found once. The TCR was taken from a man aged 40-49 years with acute or convalescent COVID-19. The rearrangement uses TRBV10-3 and TRBJ1-1; TRBD1 aligns across 9 bases. Source material: peripheral blood. The CDR3 loop reads CAISIRDRVTEAFF. In DNA form, the CDR3 reads TGTGCCATCAGTATCCGGGACAGGGTTACTGAAGCTTTCTTT.